These 8 T cell receptor beta chains originate from one sample sequenced in a study of T cell changes during pregnancy in multiple sclerosis. The repertoire was sequenced with immunoSEQ multiplex PCR; TCRdb's copy has only in-frame clones and lacks some. This repertoire shows around 130,000 clones, approximately 95% found once; its top ten account for 6.2%. The source was peripheral blood, collected before pregnancy. The receptor source for this set is a female donor with multiple sclerosis, enrolled in a pregnancy study.

This sequence joins TRBV5-1 and TRBJ1-6, with unresolved D. Trimming shortened V by 4 bases and J by 8 bases, and 13 bases separated the two germline ends. From germline, CDR1 is SGHRS and CDR2 YFSETQ. CDR3 length equals 14 residues. The CDR3 loop reads CASSAYERYSPLHF. Written as DNA, the CDR3 is TGCGCCAGCAGCGCCTACGAGCGTTATTCACCCCTCCACTTT.

This clone is a singleton in its sample. The rearrangement joins TRBV5-8 to TRBJ1-5; no clear D. Trimming took 6 bases from V and 11 from J, leaving 12 bases between them. The CDR3 is 11 residues long. The germline V gene encodes CDR1 SGHTS and CDR2 YDEGEE. CDR3 loop: CASTAEGTQHF. CDR3 coding DNA: TGTGCCAGCACCGCCGAGGGCACCCAGCATTTT.

This chain connects TRBV6-1 to TRBJ2-5; perhaps TRBD2 as D (6 bases). From germline, CDR1 is MNHNS and CDR2 SASEGT. The CDR3 contains 14 residues. Trimming removed 3 bases from V and 4 bases from J, with 12 bases in between. In DNA form, the CDR3 reads TGTGCCAGCAGTGATCGTGTGGGAGGAGAGACCCAGTACTTC. It encodes CASSDRVGGETQYF.

As regards this clone: One end of the junction varies from germline; a read error may be responsible. The chain combines TRBV6-1 with TRBJ2-7, with D perhaps TRBD2 (6 bases). The CDR3 extends over 14 amino acids. Germline V gene lookup returns CDR1 MNHNS and CDR2 SASEGT. This CDR3 is CASSGGVLDYGQYF. CDR3 nucleotides: TGTGCCAGCAGTGGCGGGGTCTTAGATTACGGGCAGTACTTC.

The chain couples TRBV30 to TRBJ2-5; D gene unclear. This CDR3 region has 14 residues. Trimming left V 0 bases short and J 2 bases short, with 10 bases between. Germline loops: CDR1 GTSNPN, CDR2 SVGIG (reference sequence). The CDR3 region is CAWSVSGLQETQYF. The CDR3 nucleotides are TGTGCCTGGAGTGTTTCAGGCTTGCAAGAGACCCAGTACTTC.

The chain links TRBV5-1 to TRBJ2-7; TRBD2 matches 11 bases. Germline V gene data show CDR1 as SGHRS and CDR2 as YFSETQ. The CDR3 sequence is 17 residues long. J lost 1 base, V lost 1 base, and 7 bases had no gene match. In DNA, the CDR3 is TGCGCCAGCAGCTTGCTACCTACTAGCGGGGGATCCTACGAGCAGTACTTC. Its protein product is CASSLLPTSGGSYEQYF.

The chain is built from TRBV6-5 and TRBJ1-2, with 8 nucleotides matching TRBD1. This CDR3 spans 15 amino acids. Germline CDR1 is MNHEY and CDR2 is SVGAGI. The V segment lost 0 bases and the J segment 1 base; nucleotides outside the gene matches: 1. CDR3 sequence reads: CASSYSQGGNYGYTF. CDR3 nucleotides: TGTGCCAGCAGTTACTCACAGGGGGGTAACTATGGCTACACCTTC.

This clone was recorded only once. The V gene is TRBV6-1, the J gene TRBJ1-4, with D perhaps TRBD1 (6 bases). V was shortened by 2 bases and J by 3 bases, with 16 bases between the two germline ends. This CDR3 spans 17 amino acids. Looked up from germline, CDR1 is MNHNS and CDR2 is SASEGT. DNA for the CDR3: TGTGCCAGCAGTGAATCAAGCACAGGGTCCGCTAATGAAAAACTGTTTTTT. This sequence encodes CASSESSTGSANEKLFF.